A single sample is the source of the 8 T cell receptor beta chains below, sequenced in a study of T cells after yellow fever vaccination. One entry per CDR3 protein results from TCRdb running MiXCR on the 5' RACE reads. The data show roughly 300,000 distinct CDR3 sequences, roughly 8.4% seen once. The sample here was PBMCs, taken about 41 days after the first yellow fever vaccination. The receptors derive from a man aged 18 to 30 who received the YFV17D yellow fever vaccine.

V is TRBV18 and J is TRBJ2-1, with TRBD2 matching 12 bases. Trimming removed 3 bases from V and 14 bases from J; junction bases left unmatched: 11. Germline assignment: CDR1 KGHSH and CDR2 LQKENI. The CDR3 has 15 residues. The CDR3 nucleotides are TGTGCCAGCTCACCGGAGACTAGCGGGGGTTGGGGAAAGTTCTTC. It yields the protein CASSPETSGGWGKFF. The whole variable domain, filled in from reference TRBV18 and TRBJ2-1, reads NAGVMQNPRHLVRRRGQEARLRCSPMKGHSHVYWYRQLPEEGLKFMVYLQKENIIDESGMPKERFSAEFPKEGPSILRIQQVVRGDSAAYFCASSPETSGGWGKFFGPGTRLTVL.

This clonotype was counted between two and nine times. CDR3 DNA: TGTGCCAGCAGCTTAGTGGGTCACAATGAGCAGTTCTTC. Its translation: CASSLVGHNEQFF. The rearrangement links TRBV7-2 to TRBJ2-1, with unresolved D. The CDR3 totals 13 residues. Germline-derived CDR1 and CDR2 are SGHTA and FQGNSA. V lost 1 base and J lost 5, with 6 bases in between.

The rearrangement uses TRBV18 and TRBJ2-5, with D maybe TRBD2 (6 bases). Trimming shortened V by 3 bases and J by 4 bases, and 18 bases separated the two germline ends. Germline values: CDR1 KGHSH, CDR2 LQKENI. The CDR3 spans 16 residues. CDR3 bases: TGTGCCAGCTCACCCCGGGGACTTCACGAGGTAGAGACCCAGTACTTC. It codes for CASSPRGLHEVETQYF.

This clonotype was counted between two and nine times. The CDR3 loop is CASSLPGQNYNYGYTF. DNA for the CDR3: TGTGCCAGCAGCCTACCGGGACAGAACTATAACTATGGCTACACCTTC. V usage is TRBV7-9 and J usage is TRBJ1-2, with 7 nucleotides matching TRBD1. Trimming cost V 5 bases and J 1 base; bases outside gene matches: 10. Germline CDR1 and CDR2: SEHNR and FQNEAQ (reference sequence). The CDR3 runs 16 residues.

The chain has TRBV20-1 and TRBJ2-7; 7 bases are shared with TRBD1. Trimming at V came to 1 base and at J to 0 bases, leaving 21 bases not matched to a gene. Germline lookup yields CDR1 DFQATT and CDR2 SNEGSKA (reference sequence). The CDR3 runs 20 residues. This CDR3 reads CSARVGHFSSTGLNSYEQYF. The CDR3 coding sequence is TGCAGTGCTAGAGTCGGCCACTTTTCCTCGACAGGGCTAAACTCCTACGAGCAGTACTTC.

The chain is built from TRBV20-1 and TRBJ1-3, with D tentatively TRBD1 (5 bases). This CDR3 has 15 amino acids. Trimming left V 6 bases short and J 1 base short, with 16 bases between. Per the germline V gene, CDR1 is DFQATT and CDR2 is SNEGSKA (reference sequence). CDR3 residues: CSAGDEGRSGNTIYF. The CDR3 coding sequence is TGCAGTGCGGGGGATGAGGGCCGGTCTGGAAACACCATATATTTT.

This clonotype has at least ten counts. This chain connects TRBV24-1 to TRBJ1-2; TRBD1 is a possible D gene (6 bases). Germline-derived CDR1 and CDR2 are KGHDR and SFDVKD. The ends were cut back, 2 bases at V and 4 bases at J, with 10 bases in the middle. This CDR3 region has 14 residues. As DNA, the CDR3 is TGTGCCACCAGTGATTACCGGACAGCCTATGGCTACACCTTC. Amino acid sequence: CATSDYRTAYGYTF.

This clonotype has just a few counts. The chain combines TRBV4-3 with TRBJ2-1; tentatively, D is TRBD1 (7 bases). The CDR3 contains 14 residues. Trimming took off 3 bases at V and 10 bases at J, with 16 bases between the two ends. Germline V gene sequence: CDR1 LGHNA, CDR2 YSLEER. As DNA, the CDR3 is TGCGCCAGCAGCCATCAGGAGGGGGCGTGGGAGCAGTTCTTC. Its translation: CASSHQEGAWEQFF.